The TCR beta chain described here comes from a study of human T cells and chemical hapten exposure. Study overall: Variation in per-sample TCR yields came mainly from small pooled library volume differences.

Described time point: healthy volunteer bleed at 6 weeks. Whole blood, unfractionated, served as the material for total RNA extraction. The germline V and J ends were trimmed by 0 bases and 3 bases, with 15 bases remaining between them. There are 16 residues in the CDR3. Germline assignment: CDR1 LGHDT and CDR2 YNNKEL (reference sequence). Via MiXCR, TCRdb re-called the RACE reads, giving one row per CDR3 protein. The data contain 65,000 or so distinct CDR3 sequences, about 6% of them singletons. The rearrangement uses TRBV3-1 and TRBJ2-7; D is possibly TRBD1 or TRBD2 (5 bases each). Sequenced sample: whole blood. This receptor was taken from a female donor in good health. Some clones in this sample may be carry-over from other donors' samples. CDR3 amino acids: CASSQDARGAGYEQYF. CDR3 nucleotides: TGTGCCAGCAGCCAAGATGCGAGGGGCGCGGGCTACGAGCAGTACTTC.